A selection of T cell receptor beta chains follows, all from one sample in a study of shared clonotypes between healthy human individuals. Sequencing used immunoSEQ multiplex PCR; TCRdb keeps in-frame clones, though not all of them. Of 2.3 million or so clones in the sample, approximately 95% were seen once. Sequencing was done on a sample of naive CD4+ T cells from PBMCs. Receptors originate from a man younger than 35 in good health. Some clones in this sample may be carry-over from other donors' samples. Each CDR3 is given with its conserved first and last residue. The D gene is left open where the match is weak. Size values are once, few and many counts, or a class for expanded clones, and some rows have none.

d_call j_call clone_size v_call cdr3_nt cdr3_aa
NA TRBJ2-5 NA TRBV5-1 TGCGCCAGCACCGGGGTGGGAAGAGAGACCCAGTACTTC CASTGVGRETQYF
TRBD1 TRBJ2-2 few TRBV12-5 TGTGCTAGTGGCTGGACAGGGTCCGAGAGCACCGGGGAGCTGTTTTTT CASGWTGSESTGELFF
NA TRBJ2-7 NA TRBV2 TGTGCCAGCAGCGCAGGGACCTACGAGCAGTACTTC CASSAGTYEQYF
TRBD1 TRBJ1-4 NA TRBV5-6 TGTGCCAGCAGCCGGGACAGGGGGGCGGAAAAACTGTTTTTT CASSRDRGAEKLFF
NA TRBJ2-3 NA TRBV12-1 TGTGCCAGCAGCTTTGTCGGGGGGGCTTGGTGGGCTAGCGGGAGGGCCACAGATACGCAGTATTTT CASSFVGGAWWASGRATDTQYF
NA TRBJ1-2 NA TRBV28 TGTGCCAGCAGTTTATTTTATGGGGCCAGTTATGGCTACACCTTC CASSLFYGASYGYTF
TRBD1 TRBJ2-2 once TRBV7-9 TGTGCCCCCGGGACAGAGAACACCGGGGAGCTGTTTTTT CAPGTENTGELFF
TRBD2 TRBJ2-5 NA TRBV5-1 TGCGCCAGCAGCTTGGCCTCGGCGGGAGGGGCCGACCAAGAGACCCAGTACTTC CASSLASAGGADQETQYF
TRBD1 TRBJ2-5 NA TRBV7-9 TGTGCCAGCAGCTTGGGGGACAGGGAGGGAGAGACCCAGTACTTC CASSLGDREGETQYF
TRBD1 TRBJ2-5 NA TRBV5-1 TGCGCCAGCAGCCCGAGACAGGGGAAAGGCCAAGAGACCCAGTACTTC CASSPRQGKGQETQYF
NA TRBJ2-2 NA TRBV18 TGTGCCAGCTCACCACTTCTTGGTTTTGGGACCGGGGAGCTGTTTTTT CASSPLLGFGTGELFF
NA TRBJ2-7 NA TRBV27 TGTGCCAGCAGTTTATATAGGGGGTACGAGCAGTACTTC CASSLYRGYEQYF
NA TRBJ2-7 NA TRBV27 TGTGCCAGCAGTTACCAACAGGGTACCCCCTACGAGCAGTACTTC CASSYQQGTPYEQYF
TRBD2 TRBJ2-1 once TRBV11-3 TGTGCCAGCAGCCCACAGACTAGCGGGAGGGGTGAGCAGTTCTTC CASSPQTSGRGEQFF
TRBD2 TRBJ2-5 NA TRBV28 TGTGCCAGCAAGAGGAGCGGGAGGGAGGGAGAGGAGACCCAGTACTTC CASKRSGREGEETQYF
TRBD2 TRBJ2-5 NA TRBV7-3 TGTGCCAGCGCTCCGGGGACTAGCGGGAGCGAGACCCAGTACTTC CASAPGTSGSETQYF
NA TRBJ2-5 NA TRBV6-6 TGTGCCAGCAGGCAGGGTTGGGAGACCCAGTACTTC CASRQGWETQYF
TRBD2 TRBJ2-2 NA TRBV7-2 TGTGCCAGCAGCACACTAGCGGGAGCCACCGGGGAGCTGTTTTTT CASSTLAGATGELFF